This TCR beta chain was recorded in a study of T cell repertoires in cytomegalovirus infection. About the study: Both a matching HLA type and CMV infection were indicated by public TCR beta signatures.

This clonotype came up a few times. What it binds is not known. From the reads, TCRdb called clonotypes with MiXCR, one entry per CDR3 protein. This table holds 110,000 or so distinct CDR3 sequences, approximately 28% found once. Study-level points and caveats: The ex vivo response was dominated by HLA-C-restricted CMV-specific TCR beta clonotypes. CMV carriers with the relevant HLA were identified by cumulative public TCR beta family frequency.

The specimen comprised CD8+ T cells from cultured PBMCs, sampled from culture after CMV antigen stimulation. This receptor was obtained from a human donor in good health (CMV status not recorded). Some clones in this sample may be carry-over from other donors' samples.

CDR3 residues: CASSLVASDTQYF. The DNA of the CDR3 is TGTGCCAGCAGCTTAGTTGCTTCAGATACGCAGTATTTT. The V call is TRBV7-6, the J call TRBJ2-3; D gene unclear. The CDR3 totals 13 residues. The V end was cut by 1 base, the J end by 4 bases, with 6 bases between. Germline V gene data show CDR1 as SGHVS and CDR2 as FNYEAQ.